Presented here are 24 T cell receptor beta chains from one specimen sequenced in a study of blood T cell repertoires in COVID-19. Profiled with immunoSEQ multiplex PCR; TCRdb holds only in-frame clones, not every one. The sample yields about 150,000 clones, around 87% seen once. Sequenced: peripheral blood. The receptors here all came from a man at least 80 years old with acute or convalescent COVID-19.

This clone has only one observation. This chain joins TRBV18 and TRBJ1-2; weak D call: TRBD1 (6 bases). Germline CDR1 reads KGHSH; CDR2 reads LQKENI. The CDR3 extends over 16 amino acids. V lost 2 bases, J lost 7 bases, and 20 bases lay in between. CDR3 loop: CASSPRKNREFVGYTF. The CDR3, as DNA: TGTGCCAGCTCACCAAGAAAGAACAGGGAATTTGTTGGCTACACCTTC.

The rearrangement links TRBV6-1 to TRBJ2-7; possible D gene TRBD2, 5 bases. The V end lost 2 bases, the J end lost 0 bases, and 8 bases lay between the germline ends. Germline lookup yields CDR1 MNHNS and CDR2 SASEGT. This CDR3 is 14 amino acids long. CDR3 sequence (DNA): TGTGCCAGCAGTGAACCGGGGAGCTCCTACGAGCAGTACTTC. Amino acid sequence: CASSEPGSSYEQYF.

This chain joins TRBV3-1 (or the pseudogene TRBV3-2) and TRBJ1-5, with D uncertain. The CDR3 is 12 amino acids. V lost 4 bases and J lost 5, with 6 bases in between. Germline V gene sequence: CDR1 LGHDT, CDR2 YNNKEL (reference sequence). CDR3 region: CASSRQDQPQHF. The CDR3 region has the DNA TGTGCCAGCAGCCGACAAGATCAGCCCCAGCATTTT.

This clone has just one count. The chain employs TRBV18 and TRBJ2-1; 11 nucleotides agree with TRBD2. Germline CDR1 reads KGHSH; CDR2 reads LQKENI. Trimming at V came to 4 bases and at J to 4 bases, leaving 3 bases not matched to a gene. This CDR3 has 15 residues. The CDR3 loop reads CASSLLAGEYNEQFF. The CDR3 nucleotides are TGTGCCAGCTCACTACTAGCGGGAGAATACAATGAGCAGTTCTTC. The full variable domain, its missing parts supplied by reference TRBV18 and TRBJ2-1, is NAGVMQNPRHLVRRRGQEARLRCSPMKGHSHVYWYRQLPEEGLKFMVYLQKENIIDESGMPKERFSAEFPKEGPSILRIQQVVRGDSAAYFCASSLLAGEYNEQFFGPGTRLTVL.

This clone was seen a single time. The DNA of the CDR3 is TGTGCCAGCAGCTCACGGGACATCCCCTCCCGCTCTGGGGCCAACGTCCTGACTTTC. It specifies CASSSRDIPSRSGANVLTF. The chain recombines TRBV7-9 with TRBJ2-6, with D perhaps matching TRBD1 (6 bases). The CDR3 runs 19 residues. The V gene's germline CDR1 is SEHNR and CDR2 FQNEAQ (reference sequence). Trimming took 4 bases from V and 0 from J, leaving 19 bases between them.

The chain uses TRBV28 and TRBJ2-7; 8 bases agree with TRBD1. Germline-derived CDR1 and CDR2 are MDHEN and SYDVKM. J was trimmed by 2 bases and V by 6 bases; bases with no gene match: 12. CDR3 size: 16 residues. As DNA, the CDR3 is TGTGCCAGCAGCCCCCGGGGCGGGACAGGAACCTACGAGCAGTACTTC. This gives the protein CASSPRGGTGTYEQYF. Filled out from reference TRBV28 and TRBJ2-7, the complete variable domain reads DVKVTQSSRYLVKRTGEKVFLECVQDMDHENMFWYRQDPGLGLRLIYFSYDVKMKEKGDIPEGYSVSREKKERFSLILESASTNQTSMYLCASSPRGGTGTYEQYFGPGTRLTVT.

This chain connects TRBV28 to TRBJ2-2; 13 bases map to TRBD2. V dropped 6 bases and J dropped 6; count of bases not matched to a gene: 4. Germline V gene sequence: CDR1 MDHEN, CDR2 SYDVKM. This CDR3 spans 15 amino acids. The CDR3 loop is CASSSLAGGPGELFF. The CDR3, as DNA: TGTGCCAGCAGCTCACTAGCGGGAGGGCCCGGGGAGCTGTTTTTT.

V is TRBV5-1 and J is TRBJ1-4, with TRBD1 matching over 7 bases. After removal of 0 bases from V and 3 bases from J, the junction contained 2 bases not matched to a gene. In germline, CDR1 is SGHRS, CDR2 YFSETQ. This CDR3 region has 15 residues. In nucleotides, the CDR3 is TGCGCCAGCAGCTTGGTAGGGGGCTCTAATGAAAAACTGTTTTTT. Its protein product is CASSLVGGSNEKLFF.

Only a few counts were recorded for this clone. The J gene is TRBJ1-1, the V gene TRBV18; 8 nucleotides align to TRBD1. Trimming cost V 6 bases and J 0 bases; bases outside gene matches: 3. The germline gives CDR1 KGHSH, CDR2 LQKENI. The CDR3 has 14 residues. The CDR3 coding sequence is TGTGCCAGCTCTACGACAGGGGTGAACACTGAAGCTTTCTTT. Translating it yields CASSTTGVNTEAFF.

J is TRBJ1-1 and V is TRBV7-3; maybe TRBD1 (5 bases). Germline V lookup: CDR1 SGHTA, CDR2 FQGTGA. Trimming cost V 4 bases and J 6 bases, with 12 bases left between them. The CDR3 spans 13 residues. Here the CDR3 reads CASSSSGFSEAFF. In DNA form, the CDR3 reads TGTGCCAGCAGCTCTTCAGGGTTTTCTGAAGCTTTCTTT.

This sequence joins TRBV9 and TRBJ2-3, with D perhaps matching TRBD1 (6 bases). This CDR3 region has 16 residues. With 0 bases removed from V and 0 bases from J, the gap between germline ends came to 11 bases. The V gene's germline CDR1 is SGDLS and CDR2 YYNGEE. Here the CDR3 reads CASSVDWDTSTDTQYF. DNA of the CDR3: TGTGCCAGCAGCGTAGACTGGGACACCAGCACAGATACGCAGTATTTT.

The DNA for the CDR3 is TGTGCCAGTACCTACCCCGCCAGGAATGAGCAGTTCTTC. The encoded protein is CASTYPARNEQFF. The chain is built from TRBV19 and TRBJ2-1; D is uncertain. The germline V and J ends were trimmed by 7 bases and 7 bases, with 14 bases remaining between them. The germline CDR1 and CDR2 sequences are LNHDA and SQIVND (reference sequence). This CDR3 contains 13 residues.

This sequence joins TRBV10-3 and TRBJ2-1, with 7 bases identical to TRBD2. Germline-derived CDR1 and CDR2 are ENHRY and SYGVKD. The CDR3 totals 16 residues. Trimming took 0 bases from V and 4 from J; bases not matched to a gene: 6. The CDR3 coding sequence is TGTGCCATCAGTGAGTCTGGCGGGGGACCTTACAATGAGCAGTTCTTC. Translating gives CAISESGGGPYNEQFF.

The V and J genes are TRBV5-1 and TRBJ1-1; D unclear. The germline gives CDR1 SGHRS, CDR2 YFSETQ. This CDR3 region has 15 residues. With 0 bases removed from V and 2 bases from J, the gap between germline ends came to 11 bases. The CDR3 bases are TGCGCCAGCAGCTTGGCCGAGCCCTCCAACACTGAAGCTTTCTTT. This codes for CASSLAEPSNTEAFF.

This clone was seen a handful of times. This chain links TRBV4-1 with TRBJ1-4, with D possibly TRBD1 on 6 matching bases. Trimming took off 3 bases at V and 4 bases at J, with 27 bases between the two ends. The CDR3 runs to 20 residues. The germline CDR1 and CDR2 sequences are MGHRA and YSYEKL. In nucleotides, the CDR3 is TGCGCCAGCAGCCATCCCCCGGGACACCCGCTTGACAACAGTAATGAAAAACTGTTTTTT. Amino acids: CASSHPPGHPLDNSNEKLFF.

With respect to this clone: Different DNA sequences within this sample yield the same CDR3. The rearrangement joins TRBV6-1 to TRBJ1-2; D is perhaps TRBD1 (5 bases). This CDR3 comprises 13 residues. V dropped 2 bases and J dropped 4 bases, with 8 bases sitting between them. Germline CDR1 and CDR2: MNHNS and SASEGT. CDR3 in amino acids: CASSEQGAYGYTF. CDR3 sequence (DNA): TGTGCCAGCAGTGAACAGGGTGCCTATGGCTACACCTTC.

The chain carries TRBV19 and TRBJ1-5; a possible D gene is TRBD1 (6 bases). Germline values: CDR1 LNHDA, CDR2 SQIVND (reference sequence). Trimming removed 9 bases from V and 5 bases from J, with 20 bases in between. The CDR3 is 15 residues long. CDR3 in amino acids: CASGTLEALYQPQHF. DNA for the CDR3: TGTGCCAGCGGGACACTTGAGGCCCTATATCAGCCCCAGCATTTT.

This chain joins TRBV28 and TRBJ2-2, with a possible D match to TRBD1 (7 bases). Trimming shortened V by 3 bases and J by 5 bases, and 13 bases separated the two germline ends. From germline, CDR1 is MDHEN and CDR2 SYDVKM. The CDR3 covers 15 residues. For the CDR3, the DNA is TGTGCCAGCAGTTTCAGGCAGGGGGGTACCGGGGAGCTGTTTTTT. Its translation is CASSFRQGGTGELFF. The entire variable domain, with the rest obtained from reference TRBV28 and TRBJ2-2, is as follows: DVKVTQSSRYLVKRTGEKVFLECVQDMDHENMFWYRQDPGLGLRLIYFSYDVKMKEKGDIPEGYSVSREKKERFSLILESASTNQTSMYLCASSFRQGGTGELFFGEGSRLTVL.

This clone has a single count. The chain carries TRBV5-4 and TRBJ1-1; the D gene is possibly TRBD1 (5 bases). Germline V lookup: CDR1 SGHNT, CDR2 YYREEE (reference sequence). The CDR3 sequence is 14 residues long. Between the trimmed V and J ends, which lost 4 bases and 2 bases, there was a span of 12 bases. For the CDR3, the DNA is TGTGCCAGCAGCCCTGCGGGGGGAAACACTGAAGCTTTCTTT. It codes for CASSPAGGNTEAFF.

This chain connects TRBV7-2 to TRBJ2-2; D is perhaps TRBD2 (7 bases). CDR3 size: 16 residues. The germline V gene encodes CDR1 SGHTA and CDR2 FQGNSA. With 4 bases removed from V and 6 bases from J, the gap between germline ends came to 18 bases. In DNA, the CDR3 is TGTGCCAGCAGCTGGCGCTCCGCGGGGGCGGCCGGGGAGCTGTTTTTT. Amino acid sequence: CASSWRSAGAAGELFF.

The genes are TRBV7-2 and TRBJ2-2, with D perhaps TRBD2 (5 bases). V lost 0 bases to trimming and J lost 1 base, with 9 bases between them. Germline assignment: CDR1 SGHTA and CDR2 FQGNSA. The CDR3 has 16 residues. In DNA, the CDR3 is TGTGCCAGCAGCTTAGCCCCGGGGATGAACACCGGGGAGCTGTTTTTT. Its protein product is CASSLAPGMNTGELFF.

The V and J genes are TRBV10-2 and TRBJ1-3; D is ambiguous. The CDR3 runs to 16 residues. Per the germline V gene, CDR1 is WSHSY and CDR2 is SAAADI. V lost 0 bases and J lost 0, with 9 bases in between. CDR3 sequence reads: CASSESHRPSGNTIYF. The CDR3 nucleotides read TGCGCCAGCAGTGAGTCGCACAGACCCTCTGGAAACACCATATATTTT.

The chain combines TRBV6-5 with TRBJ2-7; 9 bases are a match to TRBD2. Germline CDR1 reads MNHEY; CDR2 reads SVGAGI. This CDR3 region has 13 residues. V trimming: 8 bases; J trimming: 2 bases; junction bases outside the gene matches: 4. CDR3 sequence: CASVGLAPYEQYF. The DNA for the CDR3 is TGTGCCAGCGTAGGACTAGCGCCCTACGAGCAGTACTTC.

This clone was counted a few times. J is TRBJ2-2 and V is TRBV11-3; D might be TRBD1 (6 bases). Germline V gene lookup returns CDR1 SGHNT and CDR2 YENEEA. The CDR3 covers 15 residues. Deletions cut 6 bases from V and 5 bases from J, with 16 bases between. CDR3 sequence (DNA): TGTGCCAGCAGTCAGGACAGCACAACGACCGGGGAGCTGTTTTTT. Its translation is CASSQDSTTTGELFF.